The TCR beta chain described here comes from a study of metastatic and nonmetastatic thyroid tumors. Overall study context: The study looked at repertoires side by side in blood and in tumor or nodule tissue from malignant and benign thyroid patients.

Looked up from germline, CDR1 is SGHDT and CDR2 is YYEEEE. This CDR3 region has 12 residues. Trimming took 0 bases from V and 7 from J, leaving 2 bases between them. TCRdb ran MiXCR on the PCR reads. This sample has 55,000 to 75,000 clones, with around 20% found just once. Every patient was untreated before thyroid surgery. Broader study findings: The reported finding was significantly higher TCR beta diversity in malignant thyroid tumors relative to benign nodules, in blood and tumor.

To note about this clone: Its antigen is not known.

The receptor was isolated from a female donor with papillary thyroid cancer or a benign thyroid nodule (not recorded which). Some clones in this sample may be carry-over from other donors' samples. Sequencing was done on a sample of blood. This rearrangement joins TRBV5-6 to TRBJ1-6; D not resolved. The CDR3: CASSLANSPLHF. The CDR3 nucleotides read TGTGCCAGCAGCTTGGCCAATTCACCCCTCCACTTT.